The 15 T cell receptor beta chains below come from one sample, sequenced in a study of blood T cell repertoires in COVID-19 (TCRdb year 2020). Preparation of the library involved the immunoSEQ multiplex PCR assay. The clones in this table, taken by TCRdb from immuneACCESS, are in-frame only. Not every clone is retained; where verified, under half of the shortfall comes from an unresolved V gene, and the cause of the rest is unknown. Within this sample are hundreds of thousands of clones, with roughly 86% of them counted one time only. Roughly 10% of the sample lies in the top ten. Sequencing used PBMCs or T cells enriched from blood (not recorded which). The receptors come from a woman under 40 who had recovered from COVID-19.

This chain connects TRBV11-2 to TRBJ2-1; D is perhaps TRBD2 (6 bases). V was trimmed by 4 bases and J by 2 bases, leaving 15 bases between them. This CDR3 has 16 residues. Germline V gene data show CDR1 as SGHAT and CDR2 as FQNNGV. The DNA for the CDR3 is TGTGCCAGCAGCTCTATTAGCGGCCTACCCTACAATGAGCAGTTCTTC. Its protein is CASSSISGLPYNEQFF.

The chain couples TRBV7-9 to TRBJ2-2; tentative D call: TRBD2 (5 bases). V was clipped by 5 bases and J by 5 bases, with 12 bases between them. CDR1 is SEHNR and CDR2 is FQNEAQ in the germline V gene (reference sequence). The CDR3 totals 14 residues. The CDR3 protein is CASSIRTRTGELFF. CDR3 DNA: TGTGCCAGCAGCATTAGGACTCGGACCGGGGAGCTGTTTTTT.

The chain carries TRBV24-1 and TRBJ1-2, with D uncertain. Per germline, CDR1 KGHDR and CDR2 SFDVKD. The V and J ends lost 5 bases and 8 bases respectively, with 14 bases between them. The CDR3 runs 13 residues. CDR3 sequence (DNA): TGTGCCACCAGTGTCTCGGACTCCCGGGGCTACACCTTC. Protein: CATSVSDSRGYTF.

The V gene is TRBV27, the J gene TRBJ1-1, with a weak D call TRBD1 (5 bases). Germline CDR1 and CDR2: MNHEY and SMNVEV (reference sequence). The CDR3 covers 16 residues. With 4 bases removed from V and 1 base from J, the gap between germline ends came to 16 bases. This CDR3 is CASSSPPGLTNTEAFF. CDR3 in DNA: TGTGCCAGCAGTTCCCCCCCGGGACTGACGAACACTGAAGCTTTCTTT.

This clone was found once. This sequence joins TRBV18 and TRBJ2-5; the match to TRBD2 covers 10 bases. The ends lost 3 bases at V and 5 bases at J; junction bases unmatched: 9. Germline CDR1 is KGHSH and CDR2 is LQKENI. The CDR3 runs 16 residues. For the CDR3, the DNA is TGTGCCAGCTCACCCACAACTAGCGGGAAGTGGGAGACCCAGTACTTC. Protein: CASSPTTSGKWETQYF.

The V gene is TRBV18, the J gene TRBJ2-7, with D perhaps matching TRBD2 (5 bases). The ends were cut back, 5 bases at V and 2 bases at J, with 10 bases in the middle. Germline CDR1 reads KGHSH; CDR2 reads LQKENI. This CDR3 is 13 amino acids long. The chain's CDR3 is CASSEGVAYEQYF. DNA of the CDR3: TGTGCCAGCTCAGAGGGCGTAGCCTACGAGCAGTACTTC.

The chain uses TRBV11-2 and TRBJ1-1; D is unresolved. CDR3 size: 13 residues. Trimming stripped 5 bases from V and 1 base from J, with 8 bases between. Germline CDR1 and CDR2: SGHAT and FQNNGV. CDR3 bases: TGTGCCAGCAGCCCCCTCCGGAACACTGAAGCTTTCTTT. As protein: CASSPLRNTEAFF. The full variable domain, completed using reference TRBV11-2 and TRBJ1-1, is EAGVAQSPRYKIIEKRQSVAFWCNPISGHATLYWYQQILGQGPKLLIQFQNNGVVDDSQLPKDRFSAERLKGVDSTLKIQPAKLEDSAVYLCASSPLRNTEAFFGQGTRLTVV.

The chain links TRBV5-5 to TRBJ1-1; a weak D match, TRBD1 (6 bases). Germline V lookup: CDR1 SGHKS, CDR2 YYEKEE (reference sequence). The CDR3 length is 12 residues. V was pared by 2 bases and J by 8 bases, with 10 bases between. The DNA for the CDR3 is TGTGCCAGCAGCTTCGTCGACAGGGAAGCTTTCTTT. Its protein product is CASSFVDREAFF.

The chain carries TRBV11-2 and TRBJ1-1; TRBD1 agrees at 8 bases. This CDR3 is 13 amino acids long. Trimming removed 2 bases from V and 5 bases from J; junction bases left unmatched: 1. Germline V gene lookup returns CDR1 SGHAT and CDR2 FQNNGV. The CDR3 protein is CASSLTGGTEAFF. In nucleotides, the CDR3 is TGTGCCAGCAGCTTAACAGGGGGAACTGAAGCTTTCTTT.

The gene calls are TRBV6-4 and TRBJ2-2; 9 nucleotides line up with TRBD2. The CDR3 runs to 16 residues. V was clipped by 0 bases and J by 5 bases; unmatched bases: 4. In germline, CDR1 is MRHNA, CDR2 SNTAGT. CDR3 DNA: TGTGCCAGCAGTGACTCTCGGACTAGCGAAACCGGGGAGCTGTTTTTT. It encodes CASSDSRTSETGELFF.

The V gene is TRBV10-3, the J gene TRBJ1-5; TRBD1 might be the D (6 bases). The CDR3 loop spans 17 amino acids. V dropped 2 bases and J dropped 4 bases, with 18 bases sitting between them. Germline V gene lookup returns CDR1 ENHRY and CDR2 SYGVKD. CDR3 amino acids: CAISEGEGGDGNQPQHF. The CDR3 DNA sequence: TGTGCCATCAGTGAGGGGGAAGGGGGAGACGGAAATCAGCCCCAGCATTTT.

CDR3 amino acids: CASGAAIGSGAFF. The CDR3 bases are TGCGCCAGCGGAGCAGCCATTGGGTCCGGGGCTTTCTTT. The chain employs TRBV23-1 and TRBJ1-1, with unresolved D. TRBV23-1 is placed among ORFs of uncertain function. The CDR3 consists of 13 residues. The V gene lost 8 bases and the J gene lost 11 bases, with 21 bases spanning the gap.

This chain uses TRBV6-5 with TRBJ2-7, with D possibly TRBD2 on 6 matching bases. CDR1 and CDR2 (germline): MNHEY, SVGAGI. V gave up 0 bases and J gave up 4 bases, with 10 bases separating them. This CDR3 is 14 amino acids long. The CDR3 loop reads CASSYSAGYYEQYF. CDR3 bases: TGTGCCAGCAGTTACTCGGCGGGATATTACGAGCAGTACTTC.

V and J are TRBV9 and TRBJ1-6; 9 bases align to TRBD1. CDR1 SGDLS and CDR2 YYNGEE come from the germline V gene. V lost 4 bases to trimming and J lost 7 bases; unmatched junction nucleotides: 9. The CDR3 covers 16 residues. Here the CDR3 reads CASSPRTGVGNSPLHF. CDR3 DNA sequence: TGTGCCAGCAGCCCCCGGACAGGGGTCGGGAATTCACCCCTCCACTTT.

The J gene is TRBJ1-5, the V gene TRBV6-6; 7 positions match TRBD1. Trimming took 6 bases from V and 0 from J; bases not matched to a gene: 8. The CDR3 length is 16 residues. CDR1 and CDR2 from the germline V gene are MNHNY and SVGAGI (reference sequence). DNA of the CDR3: TGTGCCAGCAGCACCGGACAGGTTGATAGCAATCAGCCCCAGCATTTT. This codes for CASSTGQVDSNQPQHF.